This T cell receptor beta chain was sequenced during a study of T cells in Graves' hyperthyroidism and ophthalmopathy. This clonotype was seen repeatedly, ten times or more. Its cognate antigen is unknown. Study-wide findings and caveats: Before onset, by a median of 6.5 months, the model predicted ophthalmopathy. Peripheral blood also featured most of the thyroid clonotypes expanded above 0.001.

Researchers took RNA transcripts and amplified the TCR beta CDR3 regions from them. The primer set for the first-round RT-PCR of the TCR CDR3 was HTBI. TCRdb re-derived calls from the multiplex PCR reads in MiXCR, one entry per CDR3 protein. This table holds fewer than 450,000 distinct CDR3 sequences, approximately 18% found once. The TCR comes from a young woman with Graves' hyperthyroidism that later progressed to Graves' ophthalmopathy. Sequenced material: blood.

DNA for the CDR3: TGTGCCAGCAGCCTAGGGACTAGCGGGAAAGAGACCCAGTACTTC. It encodes CASSLGTSGKETQYF. This sequence joins TRBV27 and TRBJ2-5, with 13 nucleotides matching TRBD2. V was clipped by 6 bases and J by 3 bases; unmatched bases: 4. The germline V gene has CDR1 MNHEY and CDR2 SMNVEV (reference sequence). This CDR3 is built from 15 residues.